Presented here are 30 T cell receptor beta chains from one specimen sequenced in a study of preoperative IRX-2 immunotherapy in early breast cancer. Produced via immunoSEQ multiplex PCR; TCRdb's table is partial and in-frame only. The sample yields some 99,000 clones, roughly 90% seen once. As for treatment: preoperative locoregional IRX-2 cytokine immunotherapy. The sequenced sample was tumor tissue, obtained after IRX-2 immunotherapy. All receptors come from a human donor with breast cancer.

V is TRBV28 and J is TRBJ1-1; 8 nucleotides match TRBD1. The CDR3 has 12 amino acids. V trimming: 6 bases; J trimming: 11 bases; junction bases outside the gene matches: 8. Germline lookup yields CDR1 MDHEN and CDR2 SYDVKM. CDR3 in DNA: TGTGCCAGCAGCAATAGACAGGGGATGGCTTTCTTT. It translates to CASSNRQGMAFF.

The chain is built from TRBV7-1 and TRBJ2-7; possibly TRBD1 for D (6 bases). TRBV7-1 is labeled an ORF, and its function is uncertain. This CDR3 contains 14 residues. The V and J ends lost 4 bases and 6 bases respectively, with 16 bases between them. The CDR3 bases are TGTGCCAGCAGCTTGGTAACAGGGCTCGGCGAGCAGTACTTC. The encoded protein is CASSLVTGLGEQYF.

This clone was observed a few times. This chain connects TRBV14 to TRBJ1-3, with D unclear. The CDR3 consists of 12 residues. V was cut by 2 bases and J by 1 base, with 0 bases left in between. The germline V gene has CDR1 SGHDN and CDR2 FVKESK. The CDR3 spells CASSQSGNTIYF. The CDR3 DNA follows: TGTGCCAGCAGCCAATCTGGAAACACCATATATTTT. The full variable domain, its missing parts supplied by reference TRBV14 and TRBJ1-3, is EAGVTQFPSHSVIEKGQTVTLRCDPISGHDNLYWYRRVMGKEIKFLLHFVKESKQDESGMPNNRFLAERTGGTYSTLKVQPAELEDSGVYFCASSQSGNTIYFGEGSWLTVV.

The chain couples TRBV30 to TRBJ1-1, with a possible D match to TRBD1 (6 bases). The V end lost 3 bases, the J end lost 5 bases, and 7 bases lay between the germline ends. Germline-derived CDR1 and CDR2 are GTSNPN and SVGIG (reference sequence). CDR3 size: 11 residues. CDR3 region: CAWRGGTEAFF. DNA of the CDR3: TGTGCCTGGAGAGGGGGAACTGAAGCTTTCTTT.

CDR3 sequence (DNA): TGTGCCAGCAGCGAACCGGGACTAGCGCTCGGTGAGCAGTTCTTC. This encodes CASSEPGLALGEQFF. The rearrangement links TRBV28 to TRBJ2-1, with 10 bases identical to TRBD2. The V gene end was trimmed by 6 bases and the J gene end by 9 bases; junction bases not matched to a gene: 11. The CDR3 is 15 amino acids. Per germline, CDR1 MDHEN and CDR2 SYDVKM.

V gene TRBV23-1 combines with J gene TRBJ1-1; no reliable D call. TRBV23-1 is an open reading frame whose function is uncertain. The V end was cut by 6 bases, the J end by 4 bases, with 18 bases between. The CDR3 totals 15 residues. In DNA, the CDR3 is TGCGCCAGCAGCCAAGATGGTGTGGCCCCCACTGAAGCTTTCTTT. This translates into CASSQDGVAPTEAFF.

About this clone itself: The CDR3 end lies 1 residue beyond the end of the read and is filled in from the germline J gene. The V call is TRBV6-1, the J call TRBJ1-2; tentatively, D is TRBD1 (5 bases). The CDR3 has 13 residues. Germline assignment: CDR1 MNHNS and CDR2 SASEGT. V lost 1 base, J lost 7 bases, and 10 bases lay in between. The CDR3 DNA, read in part, is TGTGCCAGCAGTGAAGGGACATTCCCTGGCTACACC. Residues: CASSEGTFPGYT. The CDR3 in its entirety is CASSEGTFPGYTF.

This rearrangement joins TRBV7-1 to TRBJ1-3, with a weak D call TRBD1 (5 bases). TRBV7-1 carries the ORF label, with uncertain function. Trimming cost V 4 bases and J 0 bases, with 10 bases left between them. This CDR3 has 15 residues. The CDR3 sequence is CASSLDGGSGNTIYF. In DNA form, the CDR3 reads TGTGCCAGCAGCTTAGATGGGGGCTCTGGAAACACCATATATTTT.

CDR3 in amino acids: CASREGVTNTEAFF. CDR3 DNA: TGTGCCAGTAGAGAGGGGGTTACGAACACTGAAGCTTTCTTT. This chain connects TRBV19 to TRBJ1-1; tentatively, D is TRBD1 (6 bases). The CDR3 extends over 14 amino acids. The V end was cut by 6 bases, the J end by 1 base, with 12 bases between. The V gene's germline CDR1 is LNHDA and CDR2 SQIVND (reference sequence).

The V and J genes are TRBV28 and TRBJ1-2; D unclear. CDR1 is MDHEN, CDR2 SYDVKM, per germline. The CDR3 is 14 amino acids. Trimming removed 6 bases from V and 0 bases from J, with 11 bases in between. The CDR3 here is CASRGIGPNYGYTF. The CDR3 bases are TGTGCCAGCAGGGGGATCGGGCCTAACTATGGCTACACCTTC.

The V and J genes are TRBV7-1 and TRBJ2-3; D unresolved. TRBV7-1 is flagged as an ORF with uncertain function. V dropped 4 bases and J dropped 4 bases, with 9 bases sitting between them. The CDR3 covers 13 residues. The CDR3 here is CASSLTVSDTQYF. The CDR3 DNA is TGTGCCAGCAGCTTAACGGTTTCAGATACGCAGTATTTT.

This chain uses TRBV7-1 with TRBJ2-3; the match to TRBD2 covers 12 bases. TRBV7-1 is designated an ORF whose function remains uncertain. The CDR3 totals 16 residues. The V gene end was trimmed by 6 bases and the J gene end by 2 bases; junction bases not matched to a gene: 6. The CDR3 sequence: CASSIPSGGATDTQYF. Written as DNA, the CDR3 is TGTGCCAGCAGTATACCTAGCGGGGGGGCCACAGATACGCAGTATTTT.

The J gene is TRBJ2-6, the V gene TRBV19, with D possibly matching TRBD1 (5 bases). The CDR3 contains 18 residues. The germline CDR1 and CDR2 sequences are LNHDA and SQIVND (reference sequence). The V gene lost 5 bases and the J gene lost 0 bases, with 17 bases spanning the gap. The chain's CDR3 is CASSVGRQTGSGANVLTF. The CDR3 DNA reads TGTGCCAGTAGTGTCGGTCGACAGACTGGCTCTGGGGCCAACGTCCTGACTTTC.

The rearrangement links TRBV10-2 to TRBJ2-3; 13 bases agree with TRBD2. Losses at the gene ends were 7 bases for V and 3 bases for J; bases not matched to a gene: 4. Germline V CDR1 and CDR2: WSHSY, SAAADI. The CDR3 has 15 amino acids. CDR3: CASIGLAGETDTQYF. CDR3 DNA: TGCGCCAGCATTGGACTAGCGGGAGAAACAGATACGCAGTATTTT.

This clone turned up a few times. The chain recombines TRBV4-1 with TRBJ2-7; D gene ambiguous. CDR1 and CDR2 (germline): MGHRA, YSYEKL. Trimming took 1 base from V and 4 from J, leaving 8 bases between them. The CDR3 covers 13 residues. CDR3 in DNA: TGCGCCAGCAGCCAAGGAGAGTTTTACGAGCAGTACTTC. This sequence encodes CASSQGEFYEQYF.

This chain links TRBV7-6 with TRBJ2-1; D ambiguous. Trimming took 3 bases from V and 6 from J, leaving 12 bases between them. The CDR3 length is 14 residues. Germline V gene data show CDR1 as SGHVS and CDR2 as FNYEAQ. The CDR3: CASSLKPRSNEQFF. The CDR3 DNA reads as TGTGCCAGCAGCTTGAAGCCTAGAAGCAATGAGCAGTTCTTC.

The chain is built from TRBV5-1 and TRBJ2-5; 10 positions agree with TRBD2. The V and J ends lost 5 bases and 3 bases, in that order; junction bases with no gene match: 7. Germline CDR1 is SGHRS and CDR2 is YFSETQ. The CDR3 is 15 residues long. The CDR3 DNA sequence: TGCGCCAGCAGGACCCTAGCGGGGGAGAAAGAGACCCAGTACTTC. Translated: CASRTLAGEKETQYF. The variable domain in full, completed from reference TRBV5-1 and TRBJ2-5, reads KAGVTQTPRYLIKTRGQQVTLSCSPISGHRSVSWYQQTPGQGLQFLFEYFSETQRNKGNFPGRFSGRQFSNSRSEMNVSTLELGDSALYLCASRTLAGEKETQYFGPGTRLLVL.

The genes are TRBV6-8 and TRBJ1-2; D unclear. This CDR3 spans 14 amino acids. V was trimmed by 0 bases and J by 6 bases, leaving 11 bases between them. CDR1 and CDR2 (germline): MNHGY, SAAAGT. CDR3 in DNA: TGTGCCAGCAGTTACTCGATTGTCGGAAATGGCTACACCTTC. Protein sequence: CASSYSIVGNGYTF.

The chain links TRBV11-3 to TRBJ1-3, with D maybe TRBD1 (5 bases). There are 16 residues in the CDR3. Germline values: CDR1 SGHNT, CDR2 YENEEA. V dropped 5 bases and J dropped 1 base, with 15 bases sitting between them. The CDR3 loop is CASSLGTLGSGNTIYF. CDR3 in DNA: TGTGCCAGCAGCCTCGGGACCCTGGGGTCTGGAAACACCATATATTTT. Full variable domain (remainder filled in from reference TRBV11-3 and TRBJ1-3): EAGVVQSPRYKIIEKKQPVAFWCNPISGHNTLYWYLQNLGQGPELLIRYENEEAVDDSQLPKDRFSAERLKGVDSTLKIQPAELGDSAVYLCASSLGTLGSGNTIYFGEGSWLTVV.

The chain is built from TRBV15 and TRBJ2-7, with 13 bases lining up with TRBD2. Germline-derived CDR1 and CDR2 are LNHNV and YYDKDF (reference sequence). The CDR3 contains 15 residues. V was clipped by 7 bases and J by 2 bases; unmatched bases: 5. DNA for the CDR3: TGTGCCACCACCAAACTAGCGGGAGGGGCCTACGAGCAGTACTTC. Its translation is CATTKLAGGAYEQYF.

The V call is TRBV5-1, the J call TRBJ1-6; TRBD1 aligns across 9 bases. The CDR3 consists of 15 residues. CDR1 SGHRS and CDR2 YFSETQ come from the germline V gene. The V and J ends lost 4 bases and 9 bases, in that order; junction bases with no gene match: 8. The CDR3 loop reads CASSRGDREGSPLHF. The DNA for the CDR3 is TGCGCCAGCAGCCGAGGGGACAGGGAGGGTTCACCCCTCCACTTT.

This chain connects TRBV6-7 to TRBJ2-1; D is undetermined. TRBV6-7 is an ORF for which the function is uncertain. Trimming took off 7 bases at V and 5 bases at J, with 21 bases between the two ends. The CDR3 contains 16 residues. CDR3 coding DNA: TGTGCCAGCAACTTAGCCCGTGCCAACCAACACAATGAGCAGTTCTTC. It codes for CASNLARANQHNEQFF.

The chain carries TRBV7-1 and TRBJ2-7; D call uncertain. TRBV7-1 is labeled an ORF, and its function is uncertain. CDR3 length equals 13 residues. Trimming cost V 5 bases and J 6 bases, with 14 bases left between them. CDR3 sequence: CASSQDPLSEQYF. DNA of the CDR3: TGTGCCAGCAGCCAGGATCCGCTCAGCGAGCAGTACTTC.

This clone was observed a single time. The chain employs TRBV15 and TRBJ1-4; TRBD1 matches 11 bases. Trimming cost V 5 bases and J 8 bases; bases outside gene matches: 4. This CDR3 is 14 amino acids long. Germline V lookup: CDR1 LNHNV, CDR2 YYDKDF (reference sequence). The CDR3 bases are TGTGCCACCAGCCCGGACAGGGGGCGCGAAAAACTGTTTTTT. It codes for CATSPDRGREKLFF. Full variable domain (missing parts from reference TRBV15 and TRBJ1-4): DAMVIQNPRYQVTQFGKPVTLSCSQTLNHNVMYWYQQKSSQAPKLLFHYYDKDFNNEADTPDNFQSRRPNTSFCFLDIRSPGLGDTAMYLCATSPDRGREKLFFGSGTQLSVL.

This clone was detected only once. This chain uses TRBV10-1 with TRBJ2-2; the D gene is possibly TRBD2 (5 bases). Per the germline V gene, CDR1 is WNHNN and CDR2 is SYGVQD (reference sequence). This CDR3 has 17 residues. The V end lost 0 bases, the J end lost 3 bases, and 14 bases lay between the germline ends. The CDR3 protein is CASSESVGAKDTGELFF. The CDR3 coding sequence is TGCGCCAGCAGTGAGTCCGTGGGAGCGAAAGACACCGGGGAGCTGTTTTTT.

This clone has just a few counts. The rearrangement links TRBV11-3 to TRBJ1-1; 7 bases map to TRBD1. V trimming: 4 bases; J trimming: 1 base; junction bases outside the gene matches: 3. The CDR3 runs 14 residues. Germline V gene lookup returns CDR1 SGHNT and CDR2 YENEEA. CDR3 sequence: CASSYRGRNTEAFF. The CDR3 region has the DNA TGTGCCAGCAGCTACAGGGGACGGAACACTGAAGCTTTCTTT.

V usage is TRBV10-2 and J usage is TRBJ1-5, with a weak D call TRBD1 (5 bases). The CDR3 loop spans 17 amino acids. Germline CDR1 WSHSY, CDR2 SAAADI. The V end was cut by 3 bases, the J end by 0 bases, with 15 bases between. Written as DNA, the CDR3 is TGCGCCAGCAGTGATGGGACCAAGAGGGTTAGCAATCAGCCCCAGCATTTT. It encodes CASSDGTKRVSNQPQHF.

The rearrangement uses TRBV10-1 and TRBJ2-5, with D perhaps TRBD1 (6 bases). This CDR3 spans 14 amino acids. Germline assignment: CDR1 WNHNN and CDR2 SYGVQD (reference sequence). V lost 6 bases, J lost 5 bases, and 16 bases lay in between. The CDR3 region has the DNA TGCGCCAGCAGCGATACAGGGCGGTGGGAGACCCAGTACTTC. Its translation is CASSDTGRWETQYF.

The chain carries TRBV19 and TRBJ1-5; 7 nucleotides line up with TRBD1. The V gene's germline CDR1 is LNHDA and CDR2 SQIVND (reference sequence). V lost 5 bases, J lost 5 bases, and 9 bases stayed unmatched. This CDR3 has 15 residues. CDR3 region: CASSLTGQNDQPQHF. DNA of the CDR3: TGTGCCAGTAGTCTGACAGGGCAGAATGATCAGCCCCAGCATTTT. Filled out from reference TRBV19 and TRBJ1-5, the complete variable domain reads DGGITQSPKYLFRKEGQNVTLSCEQNLNHDAMYWYRQDPGQGLRLIYYSQIVNDFQKGDIAEGYSVSREKKESFPLTVTSAQKNPTAFYLCASSLTGQNDQPQHFGDGTRLSIL.

The V and J genes are TRBV6-8 and TRBJ2-2; D may be TRBD1 or TRBD2 (6 bases each). Between the trimmed V and J ends, which lost 6 bases and 6 bases, there was a span of 8 bases. Germline CDR1 is MNHGY and CDR2 is SAAAGT. The CDR3 spans 12 residues. Here the CDR3 reads CASREGAGELFF. The CDR3 nucleotides are TGTGCCAGCAGGGAGGGGGCCGGGGAGCTGTTTTTT.